This T cell receptor beta chain was identified during a study of cytomegalovirus exposure and HLA in healthy donors (dated by TCRdb to 2016 to 2017). The study in broad terms: An earlier analysis of roughly 570 of the donors reported 276 Gb of sequence data and around 110 million unique TCR beta sequences obtained from about 179 million T cells. In addition to the first cohort of about 650 subjects, a separate validation cohort of about 120 different subjects was used. In a later analysis, previously published TCR beta repertoires from fewer than 750 donors were re-analyzed and high-resolution HLA genotyping was added so that TCR occurrence patterns could be studied. Rather than drawing on any new phenotypic data, the later analysis identified candidate immune exposures from TCR beta sequences and the way those sequences occurred across donors. To predict cytomegalovirus infection status, the study brought together high-throughput TCR immunosequencing, statistical association of individual TCRs with disease status, and machine learning. Among 300 to 500 genotyped donors of the cohort, an average of approximately 200,000 unique TCR beta nucleotide sequences was sequenced per donor, of which 15% to 20% were non-productive. Donor age, sex, ethnicity and CMV serostatus were compiled alongside the repertoire data. In a later genetic analysis, genome-wide SNP genotypes for about 55% of the roughly 700 donors were used, and that subset was treated as a discovery cohort. Typing coverage differed by locus: A, B, C, DRB1 and DQB1 were typed in roughly 620-630 donors, DQA1 in about 500, DPA1 in 606, and DPB1 in 400 to 490. Every discovery cohort repertoire had been produced on one sequencing platform. HLA typing covered class I and class II loci at four-digit resolution. About 330 gigabases of sequencing data and roughly 81 million unique TCR sequences made up an early release that covered approximately 700 HLA-typed donors. Roughly 5 DR-DQ haplotypes were treated as single units for association and clustering because of strong linkage in the cohort. Of the roughly 410 genotyped donors, 80% to 90% were placed in the genetic ancestry cluster associated with self-reported Caucasian donors. In an earlier analysis of over 550 of the donors, high-throughput TCR beta sequencing was used to judge whether each TCR beta V gene segment behaved as functional or pseudogenic. The T cell repertoires of under 750 subjects were profiled by immunosequencing and related to cytomegalovirus serostatus. The study aimed to test whether signatures of past pathogen exposure could be identified by cataloging public T cell receptors.

The cohort comprised more than 550 healthy bone marrow donors. All cohort members were sampled while nominally healthy, although unrecorded immune exposures were likely present. The donor was CMV seropositive and belonged to the group of more than 250 seropositive cohort members. Each donor provided a peripheral blood sample, and peripheral blood mononuclear cells were used for TCR beta sequencing. The Qiagen DNeasy Blood Extraction Kit was used to extract genomic DNA from the blood cell samples. The library was made by the immunoSEQ multiplex PCR assay. The multiplex PCR relied on a mix of 60 forward primers for TCR Vbeta segments and 13 reverse primers for TCR Jbeta segments. A multiplex PCR assay on genomic DNA amplified the CDR3 region of rearranged TCR beta genes. The Illumina HiSeq System was used to sequence the amplified TCR beta libraries as 87-base-pair reads. Turning to the authors' computational methods: A later analysis tallied 75 million to 85 million unique TCR beta chains across the 650 to 750 repertoires, and about 12 million of those chains were shared by two or more donors. Raw reads were error-corrected and collapsed into unique sequences by a nearest-neighbor algorithm in which closely related sequences were merged to remove PCR and sequencing errors. Alignment of CDR3 sequences to IMGT reference sequences was used to assign V, D and J gene segments. For a sequence to be retained, a match of at least six nucleotides was required to both a V gene segment and a J gene segment. Rearrangements were classified as productive when the CDR3 lacked stop codons and remained in frame with V and J, and all other rearrangements were classified as non-productive. CDR3 was defined by IMGT convention, running from the second conserved V-encoded cysteine to the conserved J-encoded phenylalanine. The earlier analysis of a few hundred of the donors excluded any sequence lacking an unambiguous match to a single V gene segment. In an earlier analysis of some 590 of the donors, a V segment was called functional when productive rearrangements were above 56.7%, and segregating when the standard deviation between donors exceeded 5%. A statistical classification framework was developed to diagnose cytomegalovirus status using the catalog of TCR beta chain sequences. In a later analysis, TCR nucleotide sequences were compared against IMGT/GENE-DB human TR gene sequences so that V and J genes could be assigned. A later analysis assigned CDR3 sequences and most-parsimonious VDJ recombination scenarios with the TCRdist pipeline. In a later analysis, every TCR beta chain was defined by the combination of its CDR3 amino acid sequence and its V-gene family, and reads without a unique V-gene family were dropped. In a later analysis, a few hundred highly shared, low-generation-probability nucleotide sequences were removed to address suspected cross-contamination and a sequencing artifact. In a later analysis, a clonal expansion index was calculated for each public chain from normalized within-repertoire ranks of inferred template counts. In a later analysis, generation probabilities were computed with a VDJ recombination model fitted to out-of-frame rearrangements, and the resulting probabilities were checked against IGoR. Hypergeometric tests were used in a later analysis to score TCR-TCR, TCR-HLA and TCR-CMV co-occurrence, with a repertoire-size bias correction applied to the TCR pairs. In a later analysis, false discovery rates were estimated by permuting HLA or CMV assignments 20 times. In a later analysis, co-occurring TCRs were grouped with DBSCAN, and TCRdist sequence similarity was added when clustering was performed within HLA-allele-positive subsets. Repertoires with fewer than 30,000 or more than 120,000 public chains, plus five repertoires with anomalous nucleotide sharing, were excluded from co-occurrence clustering. TCRdb provides this immuneACCESS table in a form limited to in-frame rearrangements. Some clones are lacking; in checked studies, under half of them reflect an unresolved V gene, and why the rest are absent is not known. V and J calls and clone size are as listed in that table; D and trimming were resolved from the DNA. The sample table contains over 110,000 clones; only one count was recorded for 70% to 80% of them. About 6.8% of the sample belongs to the ten largest clones.

The junction carries 6 bases between V and J, which are trimmed by 3 bases and 0 bases respectively. From the cysteine up to the phenylalanine, the CDR3 has a length of 13 residues. The retained sequence is limited to the CDR3, 39 bases, with the frame set at the first base. CDR1 SGHDT and CDR2 YYEEEE were looked up in the germline V gene. This clone was detected only a few times. This receptor's antigen is unknown. Qualities for individual bases were not recorded, and no much larger clone is one base off. Other DNA sequences from this sample encode an identical CDR3 as well. General findings and caveats noted by the study authors: Correlated functional status among segregating V segments might reflect linkage disequilibrium, but an unknown experimental factor could not be ruled out. The authors suggested that the approach could potentially be extended to other disease states and immunological phenotypes. Because HLA typing was missing for some donors at each locus, association tests included only the typed subset. A further reported finding was that TCR beta sequences accurately predicted the HLA-A and HLA-B alleles for most subjects in the first cohort. In a later genetic analysis, a missense DCLRE1C variant was associated with V-gene and J-gene trimming of TCR beta chains, and the association was replicated in an independent cohort. For the cohort, immune exposure information was limited to CMV serostatus. According to a later analysis, parvovirus B19, influenza, CMV and Epstein-Barr virus appeared linked to several top co-occurrence clusters. While some public TCRs were present in many individuals, most TCR sequences turned up only very rarely across donors. An earlier analysis of around 540 of the donors showed that most TCR beta V segments appeared in productive rearrangements either about 90% or about 30% of the time, which broadly matched IMGT annotations. The study gave a list of around 170 TCR beta chains associated with cytomegalovirus. Sequencing depth was assumed to be roughly uniform across donors in the presence/absence analyses, though that assumption may not hold. Most CMV-associated TCR beta chains appeared to be HLA-restricted in a later analysis, and the HLA associations seemed to be driven largely by CMV exposure. Cytomegalovirus status was reported to be diagnosed by the classifier with high specificity and sensitivity in both the original and validation cohorts. Three of the identified cytomegalovirus-associated TCR beta chains were confirmed in vitro to be specific for cytomegalovirus antigens. The sequencing pipeline was judged likely to have produced a cluster of highly shared sequence variants as a technical artifact. The cohort was sequenced for TCR beta chains only, and without alpha or paired-chain data the features that could be detected were limited. A later analysis associated about 17,000 TCR beta sequences with specific HLA alleles at a false discovery rate of 0.05. Some IMGT-functional V segments, including TRBV6-2 and TRBV6-3, could not be told apart with the 87-base-pair reads, so those segments were excluded. A later analysis found that TCR association rates varied across HLA loci, with DRB1 alleles showing the most associated TCRs and HLA-C alleles the fewest. The earlier analysis of nearly 600 of the donors excluded over 15 rarely observed V segments, including chromosome 9 orphons, because counts were too low. When HLA alleles, especially DR and DQ, strongly co-occurred, TCR associations were difficult to assign to individual alleles. Compared with equally common non-associated chains, HLA-associated TCR beta chains in a later analysis were more clonally expanded and had lower generation probabilities. According to a later genetic analysis, donors in an Asian-associated ancestry cluster had fewer N-insertions in productive TCRs than the approximately 700-donor mean.

Specimen: PBMCs. This sequence was found in a woman aged 35 to 49 in good health and CMV-seropositive. Here the chain combines TRBV5-6 and TRBJ1-2, with the D gene call left open. The DNA is TGTGCCAGCAGCTCGACACCTAACTATGGCTACACCTTC. Translated, this gives CASSSTPNYGYTF.